This T cell receptor beta chain was recovered during a study of human T cells and chemical hapten exposure. TCRdb analysed the RACE reads with MiXCR anew, one entry per CDR3 protein. The sample shows around 130,000 distinct CDR3 sequences, around 8.3% of them seen only once. Time point: healthy volunteer bleed at 2 weeks. Total RNA was isolated from whole blood that had not been fractionated. This clonotype appeared many times. Sequenced material: whole blood. The TCR comes from a male donor in good health. Some clones in this sample may be carry-over from other donors' samples.

CDR3 in DNA: TGTGCCAGCAGCCTCTCTAGCGTTAGTACCTACGAGCAGTACTTC. Its translation is CASSLSSVSTYEQYF. The chain combines TRBV3-1 with TRBJ2-7, with a weak D call TRBD2 (6 bases). The CDR3 spans 15 residues. The ends were cut back, 4 bases at V and 2 bases at J, with 15 bases in the middle. From germline, CDR1 is LGHDT and CDR2 YNNKEL (reference sequence).